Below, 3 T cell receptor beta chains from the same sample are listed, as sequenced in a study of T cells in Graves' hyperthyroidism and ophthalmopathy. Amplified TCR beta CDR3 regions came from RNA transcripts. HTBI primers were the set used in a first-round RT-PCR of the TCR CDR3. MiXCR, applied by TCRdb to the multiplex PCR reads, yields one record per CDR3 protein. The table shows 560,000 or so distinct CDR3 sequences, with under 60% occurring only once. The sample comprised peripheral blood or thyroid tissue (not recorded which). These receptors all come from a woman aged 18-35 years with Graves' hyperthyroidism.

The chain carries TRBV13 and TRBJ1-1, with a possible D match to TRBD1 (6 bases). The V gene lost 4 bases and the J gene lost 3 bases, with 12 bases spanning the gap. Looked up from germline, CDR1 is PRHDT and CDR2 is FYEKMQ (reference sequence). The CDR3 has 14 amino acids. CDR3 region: CASSSEAGDTEAFF. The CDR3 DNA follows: TGTGCCAGCAGCTCCGAGGCAGGGGACACTGAAGCTTTCTTT.

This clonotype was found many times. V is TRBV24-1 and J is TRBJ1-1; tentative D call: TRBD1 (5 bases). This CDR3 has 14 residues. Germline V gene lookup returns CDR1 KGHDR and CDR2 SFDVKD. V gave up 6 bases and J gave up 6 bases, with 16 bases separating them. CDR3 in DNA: TGTGCCACCAGTCCGGGACCACGGGGCGCTGAAGCTTTCTTT. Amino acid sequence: CATSPGPRGAEAFF.

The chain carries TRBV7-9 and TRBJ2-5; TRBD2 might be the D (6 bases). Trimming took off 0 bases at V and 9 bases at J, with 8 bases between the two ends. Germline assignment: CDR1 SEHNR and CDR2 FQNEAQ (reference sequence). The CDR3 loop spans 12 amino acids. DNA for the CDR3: TGTGCCAGCAGCTTAGCGGGGGAGGCCCAGTACTTC. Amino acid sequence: CASSLAGEAQYF.